This T cell receptor (beta chain) is from a study of blood T cells in healthy people across ages. About this clonotype: The antigen remains unidentified.

The study's findings and limits: CMV status of donors was unknown, possibly confounding expanded clonotype changes. Diversity figures derived from one million T cells were judged to underestimate the true value. Older age coincided with a roughly linear decline in TCR beta diversity per million T cells.

Each sample provided at least 6 micrograms of extracted total RNA. The CDR3 is 18 amino acids. CDR1 and CDR2 (germline): MGHRA, YSYEKL. Sample-barcoded 5' priming and a J-beta primer mix drove a second PCR of about 6 to 12 cycles. TCRdb reprocessed the 5' RACE reads with MiXCR, giving one entry per CDR3 protein. Here the sample spans roughly 1.7 million distinct CDR3 sequences, roughly 32% being singletons. The chain combines TRBV4-1 with TRBJ2-5; 11 bases map to TRBD2. The end of the DNA fits TRBJ2-1 better, so the J call may be wrong. Material for sequencing was blood. The receptor was isolated from a woman under 40 in good health. The CDR3 region has the DNA TGCGCCAGCAGCCAACTAGCGGGGGGAGTGGCAGGTTGGGAGACCCAGTTCTTC. The encoded protein is CASSQLAGGVAGWETQFF.